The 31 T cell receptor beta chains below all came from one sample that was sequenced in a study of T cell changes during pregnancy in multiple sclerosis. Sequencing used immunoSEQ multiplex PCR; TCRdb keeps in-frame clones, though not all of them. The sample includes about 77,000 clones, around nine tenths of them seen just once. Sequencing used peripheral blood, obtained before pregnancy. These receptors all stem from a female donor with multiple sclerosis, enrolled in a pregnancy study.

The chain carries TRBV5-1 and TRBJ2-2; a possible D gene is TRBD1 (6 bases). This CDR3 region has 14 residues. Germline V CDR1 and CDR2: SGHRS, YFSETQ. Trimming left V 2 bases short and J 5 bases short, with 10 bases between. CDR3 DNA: TGCGCCAGCAGCTTCGGGACAAAGACCGGGGAGCTGTTTTTT. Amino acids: CASSFGTKTGELFF.

CDR3 DNA: TGTGCCAGCAGTGGGGGAATGGGGGGGGGCCCAACCTACGAGCAGTACTTC. It translates to CASSGGMGGGPTYEQYF. J is TRBJ2-7 and V is TRBV2; D is possibly TRBD2 (7 bases). Per the germline V gene, CDR1 is SNHLY and CDR2 is FYNNEI. The germline V and J ends were trimmed by 4 bases and 2 bases, with 21 bases remaining between them. The CDR3 length is 17 residues.

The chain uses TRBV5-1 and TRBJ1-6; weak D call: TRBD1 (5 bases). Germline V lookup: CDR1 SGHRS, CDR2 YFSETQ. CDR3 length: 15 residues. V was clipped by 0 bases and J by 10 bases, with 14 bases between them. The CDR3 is CASSLALQGGSPLHF. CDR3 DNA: TGCGCCAGCAGCTTGGCTTTGCAGGGAGGGTCACCCCTCCACTTT.

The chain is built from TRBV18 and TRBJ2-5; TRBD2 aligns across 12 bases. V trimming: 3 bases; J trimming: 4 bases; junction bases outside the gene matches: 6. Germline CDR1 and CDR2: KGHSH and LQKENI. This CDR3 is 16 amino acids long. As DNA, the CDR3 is TGTGCCAGCTCACCCCCTAGCGGGGGGGCCGTAGAGACCCAGTACTTC. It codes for CASSPPSGGAVETQYF.

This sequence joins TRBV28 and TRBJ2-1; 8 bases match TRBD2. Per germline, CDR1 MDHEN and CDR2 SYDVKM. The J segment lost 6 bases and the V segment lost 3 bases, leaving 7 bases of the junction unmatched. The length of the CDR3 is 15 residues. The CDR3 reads CASSFLTGGLNEQFF. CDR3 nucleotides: TGTGCCAGCAGTTTTCTAACGGGGGGGCTCAATGAGCAGTTCTTC. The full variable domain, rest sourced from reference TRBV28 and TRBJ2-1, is DVKVTQSSRYLVKRTGEKVFLECVQDMDHENMFWYRQDPGLGLRLIYFSYDVKMKEKGDIPEGYSVSREKKERFSLILESASTNQTSMYLCASSFLTGGLNEQFFGPGTRLTVL.

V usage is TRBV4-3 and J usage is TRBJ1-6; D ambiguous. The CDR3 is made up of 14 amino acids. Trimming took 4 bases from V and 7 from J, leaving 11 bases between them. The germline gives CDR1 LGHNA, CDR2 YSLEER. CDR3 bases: TGCGCCAGCAGCCGCCCAGATAAAAATTCACCCCTCCACTTT. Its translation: CASSRPDKNSPLHF.

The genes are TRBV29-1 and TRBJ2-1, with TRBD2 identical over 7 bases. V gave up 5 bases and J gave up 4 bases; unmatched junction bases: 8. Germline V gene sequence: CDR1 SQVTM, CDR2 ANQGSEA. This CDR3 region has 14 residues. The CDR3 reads CSVQGGPDYNEQFF. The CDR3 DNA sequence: TGCAGCGTTCAGGGAGGGCCCGATTACAATGAGCAGTTCTTC.

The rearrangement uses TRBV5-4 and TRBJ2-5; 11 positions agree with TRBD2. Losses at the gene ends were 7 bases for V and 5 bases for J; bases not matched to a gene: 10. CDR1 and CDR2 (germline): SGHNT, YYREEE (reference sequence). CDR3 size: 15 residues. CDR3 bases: TGTGCCAGCCACCATCTAGCGGGGGGTCTCGAGACCCAGTACTTC. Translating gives CASHHLAGGLETQYF.

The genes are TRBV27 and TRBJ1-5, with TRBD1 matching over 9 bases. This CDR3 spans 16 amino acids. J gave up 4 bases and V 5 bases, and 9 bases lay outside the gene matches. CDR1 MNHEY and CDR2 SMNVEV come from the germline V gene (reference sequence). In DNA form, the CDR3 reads TGTGCCAGCAGTGCAACAGGGGGCCCAGGTAATCAGCCCCAGCATTTT. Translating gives CASSATGGPGNQPQHF.

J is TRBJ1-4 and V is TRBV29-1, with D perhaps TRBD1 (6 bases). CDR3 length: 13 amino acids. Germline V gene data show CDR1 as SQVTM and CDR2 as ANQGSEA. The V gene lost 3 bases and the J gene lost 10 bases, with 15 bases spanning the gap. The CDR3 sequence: CSVEAGARGKLFF. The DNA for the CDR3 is TGCAGCGTTGAGGCAGGGGCGCGAGGAAAACTGTTTTTT.

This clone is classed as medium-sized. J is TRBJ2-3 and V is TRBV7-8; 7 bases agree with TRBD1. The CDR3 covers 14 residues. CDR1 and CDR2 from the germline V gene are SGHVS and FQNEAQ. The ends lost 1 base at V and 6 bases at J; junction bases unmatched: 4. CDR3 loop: CASSLEGAGDTQYF. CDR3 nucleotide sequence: TGTGCCAGCAGCTTAGAGGGGGCAGGGGATACGCAGTATTTT.

CDR3 sequence (DNA): TGTGCCAGCAGCTTTGGGGGGGGTATTACTGAAGCTTTCTTT. Its translation: CASSFGGGITEAFF. The chain links TRBV7-9 to TRBJ1-1; D might be TRBD1 (5 bases). Trimming removed 3 bases from V and 5 bases from J, with 13 bases in between. CDR1 is SEHNR, CDR2 FQNEAQ, per germline (reference sequence). The CDR3 consists of 14 residues.

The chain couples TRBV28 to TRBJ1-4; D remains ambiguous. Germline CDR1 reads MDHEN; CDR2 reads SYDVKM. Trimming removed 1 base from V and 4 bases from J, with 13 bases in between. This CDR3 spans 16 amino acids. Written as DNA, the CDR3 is TGTGCCAGCAGTTTATCGTTGCGGATCCATAATGAAAAACTGTTTTTT. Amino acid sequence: CASSLSLRIHNEKLFF.

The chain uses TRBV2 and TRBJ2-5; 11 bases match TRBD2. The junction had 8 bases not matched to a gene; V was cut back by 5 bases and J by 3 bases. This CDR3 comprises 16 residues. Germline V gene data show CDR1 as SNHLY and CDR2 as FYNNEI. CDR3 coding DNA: TGTGCCAGCAGTTTTGGGGTAGCGGGGGGGGAAGAGACCCAGTACTTC. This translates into CASSFGVAGGEETQYF.

The CDR3: CASSLFGRGEQPQHF. The DNA of the CDR3 is TGTGCCAGCAGCTTATTCGGCAGGGGCGAGCAGCCCCAGCATTTT. The chain has TRBV7-2 and TRBJ1-5; D may be TRBD1 (6 bases). V was cut by 2 bases and J by 7 bases, with 15 bases left in between. Germline V CDR1 and CDR2: SGHTA, FQGNSA. The CDR3 has 15 amino acids. Filled out from reference TRBV7-2 and TRBJ1-5, the complete variable domain reads GAGVSQSPSNKVTEKGKDVELRCDPISGHTALYWYRQSLGQGLEFLIYFQGNSAPDKSGLPSDRFSAERTGGSVSTLTIQRTQQEDSAVYLCASSLFGRGEQPQHFGDGTRLSIL.

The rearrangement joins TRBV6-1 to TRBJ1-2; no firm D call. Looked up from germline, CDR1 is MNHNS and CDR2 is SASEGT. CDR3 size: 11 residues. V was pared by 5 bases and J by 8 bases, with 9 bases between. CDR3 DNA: TGTGCCAGCAGTCTGACGAGGGGCTACACCTTC. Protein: CASSLTRGYTF.

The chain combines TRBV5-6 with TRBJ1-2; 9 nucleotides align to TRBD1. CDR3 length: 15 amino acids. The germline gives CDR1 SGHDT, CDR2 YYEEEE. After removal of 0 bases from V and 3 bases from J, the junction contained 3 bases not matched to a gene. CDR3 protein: CASSLVQGAHYGYTF. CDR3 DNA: TGTGCCAGCAGCTTGGTACAGGGGGCTCACTATGGCTACACCTTC.

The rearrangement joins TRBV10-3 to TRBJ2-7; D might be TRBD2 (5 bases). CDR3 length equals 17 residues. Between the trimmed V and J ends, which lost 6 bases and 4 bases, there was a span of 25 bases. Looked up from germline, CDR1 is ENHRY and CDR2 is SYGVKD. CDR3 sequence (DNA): TGTGCCATCAGGGGAGAACTTTTGTTGAGGAATATGTACGAGCAGTACTTC. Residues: CAIRGELLLRNMYEQYF.

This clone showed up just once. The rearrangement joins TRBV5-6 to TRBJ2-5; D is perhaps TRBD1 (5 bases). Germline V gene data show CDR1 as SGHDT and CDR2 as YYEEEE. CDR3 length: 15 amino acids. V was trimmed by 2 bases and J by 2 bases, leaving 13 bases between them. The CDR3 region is CASSFLTDRQETQYF. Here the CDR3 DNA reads TGTGCCAGCAGCTTTCTGACAGACCGGCAAGAGACCCAGTACTTC.

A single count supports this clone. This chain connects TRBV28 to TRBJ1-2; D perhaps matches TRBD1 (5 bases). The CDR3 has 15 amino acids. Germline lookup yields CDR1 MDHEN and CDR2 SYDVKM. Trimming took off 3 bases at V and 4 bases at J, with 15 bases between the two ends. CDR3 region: CASSFTTTGSYGYTF. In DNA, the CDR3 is TGTGCCAGCAGTTTTACTACCACAGGCAGCTATGGCTACACCTTC.

CDR3 in amino acids: CASSYSGTGVYGYTF. DNA of the CDR3: TGTGCCAGCAGTTACTCAGGGACAGGGGTGTACGGCTACACCTTC. The J gene is TRBJ1-2, the V gene TRBV6-5, with 10 bases that match TRBD1. The V gene end was trimmed by 0 bases and the J gene end by 8 bases; junction bases not matched to a gene: 6. This CDR3 region has 15 residues. CDR1 is MNHEY and CDR2 is SVGAGI in the germline V gene.

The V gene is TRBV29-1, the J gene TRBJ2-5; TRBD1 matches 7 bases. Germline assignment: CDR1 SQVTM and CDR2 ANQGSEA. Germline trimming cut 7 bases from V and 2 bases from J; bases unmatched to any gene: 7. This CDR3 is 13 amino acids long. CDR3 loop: CSAQDRRQETQYF. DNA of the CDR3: TGCAGCGCTCAGGACAGGCGGCAAGAGACCCAGTACTTC.

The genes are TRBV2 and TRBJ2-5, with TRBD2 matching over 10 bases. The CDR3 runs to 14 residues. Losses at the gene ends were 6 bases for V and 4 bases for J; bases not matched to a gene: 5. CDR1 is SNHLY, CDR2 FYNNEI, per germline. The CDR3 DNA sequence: TGTGCCAGCAGCCCAGGACTAGCGGCAGAGACCCAGTACTTC. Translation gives CASSPGLAAETQYF.

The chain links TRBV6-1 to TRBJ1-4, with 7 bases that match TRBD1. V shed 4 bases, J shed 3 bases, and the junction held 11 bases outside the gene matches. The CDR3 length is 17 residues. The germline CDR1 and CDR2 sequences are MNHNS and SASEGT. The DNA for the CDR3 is TGTGCCAGCAGTGGCGGACAGGCCTTTAGGTCTAATGAAAAACTGTTTTTT. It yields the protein CASSGGQAFRSNEKLFF.

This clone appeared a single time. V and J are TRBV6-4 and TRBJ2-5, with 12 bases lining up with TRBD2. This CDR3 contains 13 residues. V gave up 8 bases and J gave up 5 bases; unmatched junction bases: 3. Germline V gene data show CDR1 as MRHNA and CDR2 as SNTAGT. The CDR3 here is CASGLAGLETQYF. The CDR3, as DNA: TGTGCCAGCGGACTAGCGGGGTTGGAGACCCAGTACTTC.

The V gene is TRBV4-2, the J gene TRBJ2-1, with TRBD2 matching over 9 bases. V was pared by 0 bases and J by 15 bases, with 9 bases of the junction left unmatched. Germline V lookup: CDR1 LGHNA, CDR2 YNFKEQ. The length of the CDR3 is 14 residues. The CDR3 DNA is TGTGCCAGCAGCCAAGAGGTTTTAGCGGGGGATCTGTTCTTC. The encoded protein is CASSQEVLAGDLFF.

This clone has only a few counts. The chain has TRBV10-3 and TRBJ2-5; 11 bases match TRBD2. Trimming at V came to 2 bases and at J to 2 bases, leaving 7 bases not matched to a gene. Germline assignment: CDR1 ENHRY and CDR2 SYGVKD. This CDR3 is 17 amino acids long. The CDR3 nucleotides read TGTGCCATCAGTGAGCCGACCGGGACTAGCGGACAAGAGACCCAGTACTTC. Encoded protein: CAISEPTGTSGQETQYF.

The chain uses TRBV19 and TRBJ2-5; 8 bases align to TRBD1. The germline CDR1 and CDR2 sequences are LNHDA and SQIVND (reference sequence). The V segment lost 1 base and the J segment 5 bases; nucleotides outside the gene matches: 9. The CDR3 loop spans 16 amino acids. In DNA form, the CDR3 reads TGTGCCAGTAGTATAGGCCAGGGGGCATCGGGGGAGACCCAGTACTTC. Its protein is CASSIGQGASGETQYF.

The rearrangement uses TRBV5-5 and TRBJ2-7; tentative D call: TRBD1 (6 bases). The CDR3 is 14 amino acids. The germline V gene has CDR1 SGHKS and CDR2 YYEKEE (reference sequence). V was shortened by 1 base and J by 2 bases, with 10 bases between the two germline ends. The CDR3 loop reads CASSLWDTAYEQYF. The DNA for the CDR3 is TGTGCCAGCAGCTTGTGGGACACAGCCTACGAGCAGTACTTC. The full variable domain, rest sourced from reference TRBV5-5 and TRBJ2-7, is DAGVTQSPTHLIKTRGQQVTLRCSPISGHKSVSWYQQVLGQGPQFIFQYYEKEERGRGNFPDRFSARQFPNYSSELNVNALLLGDSALYLCASSLWDTAYEQYFGPGTRLTVT.

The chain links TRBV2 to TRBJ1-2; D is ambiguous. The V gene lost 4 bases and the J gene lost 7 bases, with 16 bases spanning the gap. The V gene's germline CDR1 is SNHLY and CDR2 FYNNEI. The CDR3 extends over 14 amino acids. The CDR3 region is CASSVVGRGLGYTF. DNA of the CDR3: TGTGCCAGCAGTGTAGTGGGAAGAGGGCTTGGCTACACCTTC.

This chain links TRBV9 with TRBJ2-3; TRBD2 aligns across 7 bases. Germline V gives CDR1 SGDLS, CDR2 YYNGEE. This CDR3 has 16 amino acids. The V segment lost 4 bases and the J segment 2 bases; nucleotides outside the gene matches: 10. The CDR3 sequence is CASSRGSSGPTDTQYF. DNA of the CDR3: TGTGCCAGCAGCCGTGGGTCTAGCGGTCCCACAGATACGCAGTATTTT. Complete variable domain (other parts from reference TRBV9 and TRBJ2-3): DSGVTQTPKHLITATGQRVTLRCSPRSGDLSVYWYQQSLDQGLQFLIQYYNGEERAKGNILERFSAQQFPDLHSELNLSSLELGDSALYFCASSRGSSGPTDTQYFGPGTRLTVL.